This T cell receptor beta chain was sequenced in a study of shared clonotypes between healthy human individuals (TCRdb year 2020). For the study in its entirety: A few men and two women, aged 18 to 49 years, made up the cohort. For each donor, CD4 naive and CD4 memory were each run on three plates, CD8 naive on two plates, and CD8 memory on one plate. To estimate repertoire size and how much clonotypes are shared between individuals, the study performed deep sequencing of blood TCR repertoires from a handful of healthy adults. Libraries were prepared and TCR repertoires were sequenced by different laboratories using diverse techniques, in order to increase sequencing depth and limit assay-specific biases. Each donor's leukapheresis produced roughly between roughly 0.85 and 10 billion PBMCs. Points the paper makes about the study in general: Because the study included a small number of donors, the genetic and exposure-history diversity represented was limited. Based on pairwise subsampling, the degree of clonotype sharing among donors was expected to be affected by sequencing depth. Sharing across four donors was observed for around 4.8% of naive CD4, about 3.2% of naive CD8, around 2.5% of memory CD4, and around 0.4% of memory CD8 clonotypes. Incomplete sequencing was indicated by rarefaction of sorted-subset datasets, despite the large sequencing depth. Estimated clonotype richness was generally larger for naive than for memory subsets. Sampling was limited to blood, and TCR repertoires in tissue likely differ from TCR repertoires in blood. Compared with non-shared clonotypes, clonotypes shared by all four sorted-subset donors had higher generation probabilities.

Notes on this clone: It has no known antigen specificity. No base-level quality is on record; no much larger clone is a single base apart.

CDR1 and CDR2, looked up from the germline V gene, are SQVTM and ANQGSEA. The junction shows trimming of 3 bases on V and 3 bases on J, and the gene matches do not reach 16 bases of it. The CDR3 starts with the cysteine, ends with the phenylalanine, and has 20 residues. The sequence is cut down to CDR3 DNA, 60 bases in frame from base 1. The donors were healthy, HIV-negative adults with no recently reported acute infections or vaccinations. Every donor was a Caucasian adult living in Nashville, Tennessee, USA. CD4+ T cells were enriched by magnetic negative selection; naive cells were then positively selected on CD45RA, and the negative fraction formed the memory subset. Blood was obtained by leukapheresis, after which PBMCs were separated by Ficoll-Histopaque density gradient centrifugation and cryopreserved in liquid nitrogen vapor phase. Analytical flow cytometry was used to check the purity and quantity of each magnetically sorted T cell population. From each sorted fraction, genomic DNA was isolated and quantified by UV absorbance on a Nanodrop 2000c.

Using the deep immunoSEQ assay, multiplex PCR amplified TCR CDR3 regions from genomic DNA. Genomic DNA extracted from each cell subset was distributed evenly over all wells of several immunoSEQ 96-well plates, and each plate served as one replicate. Each replicate PCR for sorted subsets received approximately 200 ng genomic DNA, equal to roughly 33,000 T cell genomes. The purified libraries were quantified using a Qubit 3.0 fluorometer, sized with a Bioanalyzer 2100, and then quantified again using the KAPA Library Quantification kit. Each immunoSEQ 96-well plate was sequenced on its own single-read 150-cycle Illumina NextSeq 550 flow cell. Per the original workflow: Because the immunoSEQ output included only junctional sequences and no quality scores, the filtering could not be the same as the filtering used for full-length reads. To assign V/J genes and CDR3, sequences were annotated using PyIR, a Python wrapper for IgBLAST v1.9, with IMGT germline references. Reads with weak V/J assignments (E-value above 1e-6), missing CDR3, stop codons, out-of-frame junctions, or ambiguous translated residues were removed. V3J clonotypes were defined as sequences sharing an identical inferred V gene, J gene, and CDR3 amino acid sequence. To compute the percentage overlap between repertoires, the number of shared unique clonotypes was divided by the size of the smaller repertoire. Repertoire richness was assessed with RTK rarefaction, the Chao1 estimator, and Recon v2.1 estimates of unobserved clonotypes. Generation probabilities were computed with OLGA for all TCRbeta clonotypes obtained by the gDNA method from several donors. TCRdb mirrors the immuneACCESS table, restricted to in-frame sequences. Some clones are absent from its copies; in checked studies, under half trace to an unresolved V gene, and the reason for the others is unknown. D and trimming come from the DNA, and the V and J calls and clone size come from that table. The sample table lists around 1.6 million clones, approximately 98% of them with a count of one. 0.4% to 0.55% of the sample belongs to the ten largest clones.

The sequencing sample was made of naive CD4+ T cells sorted from blood. This sample's cell subset or site label indicates: CD45RA+ positively selected. The sequence was collected from a man aged 25 to 40 in good health. The rearranged segments are TRBV29-1 and TRBJ2-1; 14 bases in the junction line up with TRBD2. Here the CDR3 is given as CSVENGTSGSIVGVYNEQFF. The nucleotide sequence is TGCAGCGTTGAGAATGGGACTAGCGGGAGTATCGTAGGGGTCTACAATGAGCAGTTCTTC.